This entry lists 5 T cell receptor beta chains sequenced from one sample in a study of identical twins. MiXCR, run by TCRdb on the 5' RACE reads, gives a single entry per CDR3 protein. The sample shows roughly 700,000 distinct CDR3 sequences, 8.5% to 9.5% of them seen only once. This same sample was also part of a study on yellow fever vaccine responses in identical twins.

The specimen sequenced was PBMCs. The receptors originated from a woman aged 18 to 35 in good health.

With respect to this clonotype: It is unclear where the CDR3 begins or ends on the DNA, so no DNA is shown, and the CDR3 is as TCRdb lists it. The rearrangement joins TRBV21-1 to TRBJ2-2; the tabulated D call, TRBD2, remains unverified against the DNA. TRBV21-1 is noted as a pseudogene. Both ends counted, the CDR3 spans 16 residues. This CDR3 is CASSKVGGGSTGELFF.

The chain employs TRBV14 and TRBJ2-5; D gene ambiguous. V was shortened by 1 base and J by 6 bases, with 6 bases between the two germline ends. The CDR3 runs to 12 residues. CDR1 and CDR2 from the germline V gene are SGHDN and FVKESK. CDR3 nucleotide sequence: TGTGCCAGCAGCCAAGTAGAGCAGACCCAGTACTTC. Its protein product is CASSQVEQTQYF.

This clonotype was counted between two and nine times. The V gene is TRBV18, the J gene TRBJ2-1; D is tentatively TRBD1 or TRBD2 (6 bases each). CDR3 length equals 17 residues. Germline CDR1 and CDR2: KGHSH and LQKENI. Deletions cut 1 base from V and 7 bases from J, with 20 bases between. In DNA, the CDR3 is TGTGCCAGCTCACCACTTGGGGGGCTCGGAAGTAGGAATGAGCAGTTCTTC. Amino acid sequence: CASSPLGGLGSRNEQFF.

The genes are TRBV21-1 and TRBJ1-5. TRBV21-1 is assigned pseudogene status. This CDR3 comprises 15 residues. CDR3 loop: CASSAAWASNQPQHF. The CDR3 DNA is TGTGCCAGCAGCGCGGCGTGGGCTAGCAATCAGCCCCAGCATTTT.

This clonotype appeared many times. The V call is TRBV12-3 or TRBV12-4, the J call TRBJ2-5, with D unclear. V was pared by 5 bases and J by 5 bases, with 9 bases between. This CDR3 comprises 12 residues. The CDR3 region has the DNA TGTGCCAGCAGTATCCGGCGGGAGACCCAGTACTTC. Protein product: CASSIRRETQYF.